This paragraph reports one TCR beta chain. The antigen remains undetermined. The CDR3 has 14 residues. Per germline, CDR1 MGHRA and CDR2 YSYEKL. Trimming left V 1 base short and J 5 bases short, with 12 bases between. This sample stems from a study of T cell responses to AZD1222 COVID-19 vaccine. Study-wide context: Both about-4-week and about-12-week second-dose recipients were combined.

Assay: immunoSEQ multiplex PCR; the TCRdb copy retains only in-frame clones and omits some. The sample records 240,000 or so clones, approximately 93% being singletons. The study, taken as a whole, reports: Recipients of AZD1222 seropositive at baseline numbered only 5 or 6.

This receptor was obtained from an adult in good health. The sample was peripheral blood, taken on day 0 of AZD1222 vaccination. The J gene is TRBJ2-7, the V gene TRBV4-1; D may be TRBD1 (7 bases). Here the CDR3 reads CASSQVDREDEQYF. Here the CDR3 DNA reads TGCGCCAGCAGCCAAGTTGACAGGGAGGACGAGCAGTACTTC.